The 7 T cell receptor beta chains reported below all come from one sample, sequenced in a study of blood T cell repertoires in COVID-19. Sequencing was performed with immunoSEQ multiplex PCR; in TCRdb, only in-frame clones are kept and a portion is missing. This sample has more than 300,000 clones; approximately 90% occur once, and the top ten carry more than 0.85%. Sample: PBMCs or T cells enriched from blood (not recorded which). The receptors here all came from a woman aged 40 to 49 who had been exposed to COVID-19.

This clone showed up just once. The V call is TRBV5-1, the J call TRBJ2-3, with 7 bases identical to TRBD1. V gave up 5 bases and J gave up 0 bases; unmatched junction bases: 3. The germline gives CDR1 SGHRS, CDR2 YFSETQ. The CDR3 spans 14 residues. CDR3 nucleotide sequence: TGCGCCAGCAGGGGACAGCCTAGCACAGATACGCAGTATTTT. As protein: CASRGQPSTDTQYF.

This clone has at least ten counts. V is TRBV6-4 and J is TRBJ2-3; 14 bases map to TRBD2. The V segment lost 0 bases and the J segment 4 bases; nucleotides outside the gene matches: 0. CDR1 MRHNA and CDR2 SNTAGT come from the germline V gene. The CDR3 runs 16 residues. The CDR3 reads CASSDSTSGGADTQYF. Here the CDR3 DNA reads TGTGCCAGCAGTGACTCGACTAGCGGGGGGGCAGATACGCAGTATTTT.

This chain connects TRBV7-3 to TRBJ2-3, with D unresolved. The germline gives CDR1 SGHTA, CDR2 FQGTGA. The CDR3 covers 11 residues. With 4 bases removed from V and 3 bases from J, the gap between germline ends came to 2 bases. The CDR3 loop reads CASSSTDTQYF. Here the CDR3 DNA reads TGTGCCAGCAGCTCTACAGATACGCAGTATTTT.

The chain combines TRBV4-1 with TRBJ1-3, with TRBD1 matching 9 bases. V lost 0 bases and J lost 7; bases outside the gene matches: 10. CDR3 size: 17 residues. CDR1 and CDR2 from the germline V gene are MGHRA and YSYEKL. The CDR3 DNA is TGCGCCAGCAGCCAAGAGTTCTCGACAGGGGGAAAGAACACCATATATTTT. This translates into CASSQEFSTGGKNTIYF.

The chain joins TRBV25-1 to TRBJ1-4; tentatively, D is TRBD1 (6 bases). Trimming left V 5 bases short and J 8 bases short, with 15 bases between. Germline loops: CDR1 MGHDK, CDR2 SYGVNS. This CDR3 is 14 amino acids long. The CDR3 spells CASSSRVTGEKLFF. The CDR3 coding sequence is TGTGCCAGCAGTTCTCGGGTGACAGGAGAAAAACTGTTTTTT. Full variable domain (outside the CDR3, taken from reference TRBV25-1 and TRBJ1-4): EADIYQTPRYLVIGTGKKITLECSQTMGHDKMYWYQQDPGMELHLIHYSYGVNSTEKGDLSSESTVSRIRTEHFPLTLESARPSHTSQYLCASSSRVTGEKLFFGSGTQLSVL.

The chain employs TRBV20-1 and TRBJ1-2, with a tentative D call TRBD1 (5 bases). This CDR3 is 11 amino acids long. Germline V gene sequence: CDR1 DFQATT, CDR2 SNEGSKA (reference sequence). V lost 6 bases and J 8 bases, leaving 13 bases between the germline ends. DNA for the CDR3: TGCAGTGCCGCCAGGGTTAAGGGCTACACCTTC. Its protein is CSAARVKGYTF.

The chain links TRBV19 to TRBJ1-5, with a weak D call TRBD1 (5 bases). Trimming cost V 6 bases and J 6 bases, with 12 bases left between them. Germline-derived CDR1 and CDR2 are LNHDA and SQIVND (reference sequence). The CDR3 is made up of 13 amino acids. DNA of the CDR3: TGTGCCAGTAGCCTGACAGAGATTCAGCCCCAGCATTTT. Translating gives CASSLTEIQPQHF.